This T cell receptor (beta chain) was sequenced for a study of T cells in Graves' hyperthyroidism and ophthalmopathy (dated 2019 in TCRdb). Study-wide context: Peripheral blood was collected at initial diagnosis, before any treatment. An independent validation cohort of fewer than 20 hyperthyroidism patients and about 15 patients who later progressed to ophthalmopathy tested prospective prediction of ophthalmopathy. The study also compared thyroid tissue and blood T-cell repertoires from roughly 6 Graves' hyperthyroidism patients. The paper describes TCR Vbeta CDR3 sequencing of 140 or so peripheral blood samples, made up of 43 ophthalmopathy patients, roughly 75 hyperthyroidism patients and roughly 17 progressor patients. For training and testing, the approximately 97 patients in the discovery cohort were randomly divided in a 7:3 ratio. TCR V-J signatures able to tell the groups apart were searched for in a discovery cohort of about a hundred patients, of whom more than 40 had Graves' ophthalmopathy and around 58 had stable Graves' hyperthyroidism. After sampling, hyperthyroidism patients received methimazole starting at 30 mg daily, and ophthalmopathy patients received high-dose intravenous methylprednisolone.

Ophthalmopathy patients had moderately to severely active disease, Clinical Activity Score of at least 3, NOSPECS grade of at least 4, and duration under 3 months. The study excluded patients with uncontrolled infections, other autoimmune diseases, pregnancy or lactation. Diagnoses were established on the basis of clinical symptoms, serum thyroxine and TRAb, thyroid ultrasound, and orbital computed tomography. Ficoll-Paque density gradient centrifugation was used to isolate PBMCs from around 10 ml of fresh peripheral blood. Trizol reagent was used to extract total RNA, and RNA quality was then checked on an Agilent 2100 Bioanalyzer. This clonotype was found once. It lacks a known antigen. The record has no base qualities; no much larger clone is one base away. A single read offers scant evidence. What the research found in general, with its limitations: Blood samples also contained most of the expanded thyroid clonotypes (frequency above 0.001), which suggests that blood repertoires may reflect thyroid immune responses. A model built on a 13 V-J signature distinguished ophthalmopathy from stable hyperthyroidism, reaching approximately 89% sensitivity and about 81% specificity in cross-validation and 80%/75% in testing. In validation, the model predicted progression to ophthalmopathy a median of about 5.9 months before onset, with over 60% sensitivity and roughly 73% specificity. No statistical method was used to fix the sample size in advance, and group allocation was not hidden from the investigators.

CDR1 SGHTA and CDR2 FQGNSA were looked up in the germline V gene. The CDR3 holds 15 amino acids from the cysteine to the phenylalanine. Solely the CDR3 DNA is kept, with 45 bases framed from the first base. V loses 1 base of germline sequence and J loses 8 bases, and the interval between the two ends is 17 bases. TCR beta CDR3 regions were amplified from RNA transcripts. A first-round RT-PCR of the TCR CDR3 used the HTBI primer set with the Qiagen OneStep RT-PCR kit. Libraries were constructed in a second round of multiplex PCR, after which size selection and purification were carried out. Libraries were sequenced paired-end with 100 bp reads on an Illumina HiSeq2000. The study's processing was this. SOAPnuke was used to process the raw data, throwing out any read that contained adapters or uncalled bases, had a mean Phred below 15, or lacked an exact constant-primer or identifier match. COPE v1.2.5 was used to merge high-quality paired reads, and clonotypes were defined as unique nucleotide sequences. Clonotypes were aligned to IMGT TRBV, TRBD and TRBJ reference segments using MiTCR v1.1. Analysis was restricted to V-J combinations with a frequency above 0.0001, which covered roughly 99% of repertoires. The TCS score was defined as F50 (clonal expansion) divided by E x V (chaos), with BLOSUM62-based TCRdist calculated between CDR3 peptides within each V-J. Welch's t-statistics and random forest reduced approximately 520 V-J features to about 13, which were used in a naive Bayes classifier (R e1071). The Morisita-Horn index was used to measure how similar the thyroid and blood repertoires were. TCRdb redid the processing of the public reads, applying fastp at Q25 and MiXCR, and retained in-frame beta chains. Each CDR3 protein gets just one entry, which takes the most common genes and DNA from the rows behind it. The V and J calls come from TCRdb's annotation, not from the publication. Within this sample are about 37,000 distinct CDR3 sequences, with 50% to 55% of them counted one time only. The ten largest make up about a sixth of the sample.

The sample consisted of blood. The receptor's source is a man aged 35 to 55 with Graves' ophthalmopathy. This sequence uses TRBV7-2 and TRBJ1-2; the D gene remains uncertain. Read as DNA, the sequence is TGTGCCAGCAGCTTAGTGGGCGGACCAAATATGGGCTACACCTTC. It is translated as CASSLVGGPNMGYTF.